Listed here are 6 T cell receptor beta chains from one sample, sequenced in a study of blood T cell repertoires in COVID-19. The protocol was immunoSEQ multiplex PCR, while the TCRdb copy is restricted to in-frame clones and leaves out a portion. Of about 74,000 clones listed, about 91% are singletons. Sequencing was done on a sample of peripheral blood. Source of these receptors: a woman aged 80 or over with active or convalescent COVID-19.

The chain carries TRBV7-2 and TRBJ2-1, with 11 nucleotides matching TRBD1. The CDR3 covers 15 residues. The germline gives CDR1 SGHTA, CDR2 FQGNSA. The junction had 9 bases not matched to a gene; V was cut back by 6 bases and J by 8 bases. The CDR3 region is CASRADRGRGHEQFF. DNA of the CDR3: TGTGCCAGCAGAGCGGACAGGGGGCGCGGGCATGAGCAGTTCTTC.

This clone was found a few times. The V and J genes are TRBV3-1 (or the pseudogene TRBV3-2) and TRBJ2-6, with TRBD1 identical over 7 bases. The V gene's germline CDR1 is LGHDT and CDR2 YNNKEL (reference sequence). This CDR3 spans 18 amino acids. V lost 4 bases, J lost 3 bases, and 12 bases stayed unmatched. CDR3 sequence (DNA): TGTGCCAGCAGCCCGACCTCGACAGGGCTCAGTGGGGCCAACGTCCTGACTTTC. Protein sequence: CASSPTSTGLSGANVLTF.

This chain joins TRBV7-2 and TRBJ1-1; the D gene is possibly TRBD1 (5 bases). The V gene lost 4 bases and the J gene lost 1 base, with 7 bases spanning the gap. The germline V gene encodes CDR1 SGHTA and CDR2 FQGNSA. This CDR3 has 13 residues. The CDR3 region is CASSSQGNTEAFF. Here the CDR3 DNA reads TGTGCCAGCAGCTCCCAGGGGAACACTGAAGCTTTCTTT.

The rearrangement links TRBV4-3 to TRBJ2-3, with D possibly being TRBD2 (6 bases). This CDR3 comprises 14 residues. Germline CDR1 is LGHNA and CDR2 is YSLEER. Between the trimmed V and J ends, which lost 0 bases and 7 bases, there was a span of 11 bases. In nucleotides, the CDR3 is TGCGCCAGCAGCCAAGATTCCGGGACTTATACGCAGTATTTT. Translated, it gives CASSQDSGTYTQYF.

The chain employs TRBV4-2 and TRBJ2-7; 8 bases are a match to TRBD2. CDR1 is LGHNA and CDR2 is YNFKEQ in the germline V gene. Trimming cost V 1 base and J 5 bases; bases outside gene matches: 4. The CDR3 contains 14 residues. As DNA, the CDR3 is TGTGCCAGCAGCCAAGGCCTAGCGGGTGACGAGCAGTACTTC. Amino acid sequence: CASSQGLAGDEQYF.

This chain joins TRBV4-1 and TRBJ2-7, with D possibly TRBD2 on 5 matching bases. Trimming removed 2 bases from V and 2 bases from J, with 19 bases in between. CDR1 is MGHRA, CDR2 YSYEKL, per germline. The CDR3 is 17 residues long. In nucleotides, the CDR3 is TGCGCCAGCAGCCAAATCTCAGCAGCGAGGACTCCCTACGAGCAGTACTTC. Protein sequence: CASSQISAARTPYEQYF.